This entry lists 7 T cell receptor beta chains sequenced from one sample in a study of cytomegalovirus exposure and HLA in healthy donors. PCR primers comprised 60 Vbeta and 13 Jbeta primers. TCRdb keeps only in-frame clones here, not all; method: immunoSEQ multiplex PCR. This sample has around 230,000 clones; over 75% occur once, and the top ten carry under 0.6%. The sample taken for sequencing was PBMCs. The receptors originated from a boy younger than 18 in good health and CMV-seronegative.

This clone showed up just once. The genes are TRBV5-1 and TRBJ1-1; TRBD1 matches at 8 bases. The germline V gene has CDR1 SGHRS and CDR2 YFSETQ. The CDR3 runs to 15 residues. Trimming cost V 2 bases and J 2 bases; bases outside gene matches: 5. The CDR3 protein is CASSFGTGINTEAFF. The CDR3 DNA follows: TGCGCCAGCAGCTTCGGGACAGGAATTAACACTGAAGCTTTCTTT. Combining the CDR3 with reference TRBV5-1 and TRBJ1-1 gives the whole variable domain KAGVTQTPRYLIKTRGQQVTLSCSPISGHRSVSWYQQTPGQGLQFLFEYFSETQRNKGNFPGRFSGRQFSNSRSEMNVSTLELGDSALYLCASSFGTGINTEAFFGQGTRLTVV.

This clone was seen a single time. The chain is built from TRBV15 and TRBJ1-1; 8 positions match TRBD1. V was pared by 3 bases and J by 5 bases, with 5 bases of the junction left unmatched. Germline CDR1 reads LNHNV; CDR2 reads YYDKDF (reference sequence). This CDR3 is 14 amino acids long. The CDR3 DNA reads TGTGCCACCAGCAGTACAGGGGGTCGGACTGAAGCTTTCTTT. This encodes CATSSTGGRTEAFF.

V is TRBV4-1 and J is TRBJ2-7, with unresolved D. The V gene lost 0 bases and the J gene lost 3 bases, with 12 bases spanning the gap. This CDR3 has 15 residues. Germline CDR1 MGHRA, CDR2 YSYEKL. The CDR3 region has the DNA TGCGCCAGCAGCCAAGATACGCCTGATAGCTACGAGCAGTACTTC. Translation gives CASSQDTPDSYEQYF.

The chain carries TRBV27 and TRBJ1-1, with 9 bases matching TRBD1. Germline V gene lookup returns CDR1 MNHEY and CDR2 SMNVEV (reference sequence). V gave up 5 bases and J gave up 4 bases; unmatched junction bases: 5. The CDR3 extends over 14 amino acids. The CDR3 nucleotides are TGTGCCAGCAGTGACAGGGGGTTCGGCACTGAAGCTTTCTTT. Residues: CASSDRGFGTEAFF.

This sequence joins TRBV5-4 and TRBJ1-6; the match to TRBD1 covers 9 bases. V trimming: 5 bases; J trimming: 6 bases; junction bases outside the gene matches: 3. The CDR3 is 14 residues long. CDR1 is SGHNT, CDR2 YYREEE, per germline (reference sequence). CDR3 region: CASSYRGRNSPLHF. The CDR3 DNA reads as TGTGCCAGCAGTTACAGGGGGCGTAATTCACCCCTCCACTTT.

J is TRBJ2-7 and V is TRBV7-2; 8 nucleotides align to TRBD2. J gave up 2 bases and V 5 bases, and 17 bases lay outside the gene matches. Germline loops: CDR1 SGHTA, CDR2 FQGNSA. The CDR3 is made up of 18 amino acids. The CDR3 DNA reads TGTGCCAGCAGCCGAGATATAGCGGGGCTAGCGGCGCCCTACGAGCAGTACTTC. Amino acid sequence: CASSRDIAGLAAPYEQYF.

The rearrangement uses TRBV5-4 and TRBJ1-3, with D unresolved. Germline values: CDR1 SGHNT, CDR2 YYREEE (reference sequence). The length of the CDR3 is 15 residues. Trimming shortened V by 0 bases and J by 0 bases, and 7 bases separated the two germline ends. The CDR3: CASSLDTNSGNTIYF. DNA for the CDR3: TGTGCCAGCAGCTTGGACACCAACTCTGGAAACACCATATATTTT.